Listed below are T cell receptor beta chains from one sample, sequenced in a study of Ad26.COV2.S vaccination and SARS-CoV-2 variants. Measured with immunoSEQ multiplex PCR; TCRdb has only the in-frame clones, and not every one. The sample lists hundreds of thousands of clones; 92% were seen once. Sequences were derived from peripheral blood, sampled after recovery from COVID-19. The receptors stem from a human donor who had recovered from COVID-19. Each CDR3 is given with its conserved first and last residue. Each record gives: D gene, clone size, V gene, J gene, CDR3 DNA, CDR3 protein. The D gene is left open where the match is weak. Where a row states a size, it is once, few, many or the class of an expanded clone; other rows omit it.

d_call: -; clone_size: -; v_call: TRBV4-1; j_call: TRBJ1-5; cdr3_nt: TGCGCCAGCAGCCAGGTAAGGGGTAGGAGCAATCAGCCCCAGCATTTT; cdr3_aa: CASSQVRGRSNQPQHF
d_call: TRBD1; clone_size: -; v_call: TRBV19; j_call: TRBJ2-3; cdr3_nt: TGTGCCAGTAGTGCCAGGACAGGGGGGAAAGATACGCAGTATTTT; cdr3_aa: CASSARTGGKDTQYF
d_call: -; clone_size: -; v_call: TRBV6-5; j_call: TRBJ1-2; cdr3_nt: TGTGCCAGCAGTTACTCGTATAACTATGGCTACACCTTC; cdr3_aa: CASSYSYNYGYTF
d_call: -; clone_size: -; v_call: TRBV7-2; j_call: TRBJ2-5; cdr3_nt: TGTGCCAGCAGCTTAGTTTTCAGGCAAGAGACCCAGTACTTC; cdr3_aa: CASSLVFRQETQYF
d_call: -; clone_size: -; v_call: TRBV4-3; j_call: TRBJ2-6; cdr3_nt: TGCGCCAGCAGCCCGAACCGGGACATCTCTGGGGCCAACGTCCTGACTTTC; cdr3_aa: CASSPNRDISGANVLTF
d_call: -; clone_size: -; v_call: TRBV10-3; j_call: TRBJ1-3; cdr3_nt: TGTGCCATCAGTGAGTCTAAACAGATCGGGAACACCATATATTTT; cdr3_aa: CAISESKQIGNTIYF
d_call: -; clone_size: -; v_call: TRBV4-3; j_call: TRBJ1-2; cdr3_nt: TGCGCCAGCAGCCCAGGACGGGGAAAATATGGCTACACCTTC; cdr3_aa: CASSPGRGKYGYTF
d_call: TRBD1; clone_size: -; v_call: TRBV5-6; j_call: TRBJ1-5; cdr3_nt: TGTGCCAGCAGCCGCCTAAAGGACAGGATAAATCAGCCCCAGCATTTT; cdr3_aa: CASSRLKDRINQPQHF
d_call: -; clone_size: -; v_call: TRBV5-1; j_call: TRBJ1-5; cdr3_nt: TGCGCCAGCAGCTTGGGGACAGCGAGGAATCAGCCCCAGCATTTT; cdr3_aa: CASSLGTARNQPQHF
d_call: TRBD2; clone_size: -; v_call: TRBV13; j_call: TRBJ2-5; cdr3_nt: TGTGCCAGCAGCGGAGGACTAGCGGGGGGCCCGGGGCAAGAGACCCAGTACTTC; cdr3_aa: CASSGGLAGGPGQETQYF
d_call: -; clone_size: -; v_call: TRBV4-2; j_call: TRBJ2-3; cdr3_nt: TGTGCCAGCAGCCAAGTTACCCCGGGGGATACGCAGTATTTT; cdr3_aa: CASSQVTPGDTQYF
d_call: TRBD2; clone_size: -; v_call: TRBV19; j_call: TRBJ2-5; cdr3_nt: TGTGCCAGTAGGCGGGGGAAAGAGACCCAGTACTTC; cdr3_aa: CASRRGKETQYF
d_call: TRBD2; clone_size: once; v_call: TRBV12-5; j_call: TRBJ2-1; cdr3_nt: TGTGCTAGTGGCCTGGGGCGGGGGGGCCGCGATGAGCAGTTCTTC; cdr3_aa: CASGLGRGGRDEQFF
d_call: -; clone_size: -; v_call: TRBV5-1; j_call: TRBJ2-1; cdr3_nt: TGCGCCAGCAGCCATACAGGGACCAATGAGCAGTTCTTC; cdr3_aa: CASSHTGTNEQFF
d_call: -; clone_size: -; v_call: TRBV4-1; j_call: TRBJ2-3; cdr3_nt: TGCGCCAGCAGTGAGATAGGGGGGAGCACAGATACGCAGTATTTT; cdr3_aa: CASSEIGGSTDTQYF
d_call: TRBD1; clone_size: -; v_call: TRBV15; j_call: TRBJ1-2; cdr3_nt: TGTGCCACCAGCAGAGCTAGACAGGGGACCCTGTCGACCTTC; cdr3_aa: CATSRARQGTLSTF
d_call: -; clone_size: few; v_call: TRBV27; j_call: TRBJ1-6; cdr3_nt: TGTGCCAGCAGTTTAGGGTATAGGGTGAATTCACCCCTCCACTTT; cdr3_aa: CASSLGYRVNSPLHF
d_call: TRBD1; clone_size: -; v_call: TRBV5-1; j_call: TRBJ2-7; cdr3_nt: TGCGCCAGCAGCTGGACAGGGTTCGCCTACGAGCAGTACTTC; cdr3_aa: CASSWTGFAYEQYF
d_call: TRBD2; clone_size: -; v_call: TRBV5-6; j_call: TRBJ2-1; cdr3_nt: TGTGCCAGCACCGGGGGGTCCTACAATGAGCAGTTCTTC; cdr3_aa: CASTGGSYNEQFF
d_call: TRBD1; clone_size: once; v_call: TRBV12-3/TRBV12-4; j_call: TRBJ2-7; cdr3_nt: TGTGCCAGCAGTCGGGACAGGGGGCGCGAGCAGTACTTC; cdr3_aa: CASSRDRGREQYF
d_call: -; clone_size: -; v_call: TRBV5-5; j_call: TRBJ1-1; cdr3_nt: TGTGCCAGCAGCTTCCAGGGAGGCACTGAAGCTTTCTTT; cdr3_aa: CASSFQGGTEAFF
d_call: -; clone_size: once; v_call: TRBV9; j_call: TRBJ1-2; cdr3_nt: TGTGCCAGCAGCTCCCATTCACCAGGGCCCGCTAACTATGGCTACACCTTC; cdr3_aa: CASSSHSPGPANYGYTF
d_call: TRBD1; clone_size: -; v_call: TRBV3-1/TRBV3-2; j_call: TRBJ1-6; cdr3_nt: TGTGCCAGCTGGACGGGACAGGGTGGTTCACCCCTCCACTTT; cdr3_aa: CASWTGQGGSPLHF
d_call: -; clone_size: -; v_call: TRBV6-2/TRBV6-3; j_call: TRBJ1-2; cdr3_nt: TGTGCCAGCAGTGGTCGCCGGCAGGGGAACTATGGCTACACCTTC; cdr3_aa: CASSGRRQGNYGYTF
d_call: TRBD1; clone_size: -; v_call: TRBV11-3; j_call: TRBJ1-4; cdr3_nt: TGTGCCAGCAGCGAGAGGGGGGGACAGGGGGCTAATGAAAAACTGTTTTTT; cdr3_aa: CASSERGGQGANEKLFF
d_call: -; clone_size: -; v_call: TRBV9; j_call: TRBJ2-3; cdr3_nt: TGTGCCAGCAGCGCTAGTCAGTCGGGCACAGATACGCAGTATTTT; cdr3_aa: CASSASQSGTDTQYF
d_call: -; clone_size: once; v_call: TRBV3-1/TRBV3-2; j_call: TRBJ1-3; cdr3_nt: TGTGCCAGCAGCCCACCCCCTGGAAACACCATATATTTT; cdr3_aa: CASSPPPGNTIYF
d_call: -; clone_size: -; v_call: TRBV7-9; j_call: TRBJ2-3; cdr3_nt: TGTGCCAGCAGCCGACAGAGCTACCCAGATACGCAGTATTTT; cdr3_aa: CASSRQSYPDTQYF
d_call: -; clone_size: -; v_call: TRBV19; j_call: TRBJ1-4; cdr3_nt: TGTGCCAGTAGTATGGCGGAGGCTGAAAAACTGTTTTTT; cdr3_aa: CASSMAEAEKLFF
d_call: -; clone_size: once; v_call: TRBV4-1; j_call: TRBJ2-2; cdr3_nt: TGCGCCAGCAGCTACAGGGGGACTACTTCTTCGCCCGGGGAGCTGTTTTTT; cdr3_aa: CASSYRGTTSSPGELFF
d_call: -; clone_size: -; v_call: TRBV25-1; j_call: TRBJ1-2; cdr3_nt: TGTGCCAGCAGTGAACGGTGGGGGCCTAACTATGGCTACACCTTC; cdr3_aa: CASSERWGPNYGYTF
d_call: -; clone_size: -; v_call: TRBV7-6; j_call: TRBJ1-3; cdr3_nt: TGTGCCAGCAGCTTAGAACAGGGCTCTGGAAACACCATATATTTT; cdr3_aa: CASSLEQGSGNTIYF
d_call: TRBD2; clone_size: -; v_call: TRBV6-6; j_call: TRBJ2-1; cdr3_nt: TGTGCCAGCAGTCCTGACTTCCGCGGGGGGGCATCAAATGAGCAGTTCTTC; cdr3_aa: CASSPDFRGGASNEQFF
d_call: -; clone_size: -; v_call: TRBV10-3; j_call: TRBJ2-3; cdr3_nt: TGTGCCATCACCATTGACTGGACGACTAGCACAGATACGCAGTATTTT; cdr3_aa: CAITIDWTTSTDTQYF
d_call: -; clone_size: -; v_call: TRBV11-3; j_call: TRBJ1-1; cdr3_nt: TGTGCCAGCAGCGACGACTCGAACACTGAAGCTTTCTTT; cdr3_aa: CASSDDSNTEAFF
d_call: TRBD2; clone_size: -; v_call: TRBV10-3; j_call: TRBJ2-5; cdr3_nt: TGTGCCATCAGTGCCGCGGGGGGGCAGGGAGAGACCCAGTACTTC; cdr3_aa: CAISAAGGQGETQYF
d_call: TRBD1; clone_size: -; v_call: TRBV15; j_call: TRBJ1-3; cdr3_nt: TGTGCCACCAGCAGAGAGGGGACAGCCAGAAACACCATATATTTT; cdr3_aa: CATSREGTARNTIYF
d_call: -; clone_size: -; v_call: TRBV7-3; j_call: TRBJ1-1; cdr3_nt: TGTGCCAGCAGCTCCTACAGGGTTTCTGAAGCTTTCTTT; cdr3_aa: CASSSYRVSEAFF
d_call: -; clone_size: -; v_call: TRBV4-3; j_call: TRBJ1-5; cdr3_nt: TGCGCCAGCAGCCAAGATCAGGGGAGTCCCAATCAGCCCCAGCATTTT; cdr3_aa: CASSQDQGSPNQPQHF
d_call: -; clone_size: -; v_call: TRBV9; j_call: TRBJ2-3; cdr3_nt: TGTGCCAGCAGCGTTCAGGGTAGCACAGATACGCAGTATTTT; cdr3_aa: CASSVQGSTDTQYF
d_call: TRBD1; clone_size: -; v_call: TRBV6-5; j_call: TRBJ1-2; cdr3_nt: TGTGCCAACAGAGGACAGGGGGCGCCCGGCTACACCTTC; cdr3_aa: CANRGQGAPGYTF
d_call: TRBD2; clone_size: -; v_call: TRBV2; j_call: TRBJ2-3; cdr3_nt: TGTGCCAGCAGTGAAATAGCGGGAAAGGCAGATACGCAGTATTTT; cdr3_aa: CASSEIAGKADTQYF
d_call: TRBD1; clone_size: -; v_call: TRBV25-1; j_call: TRBJ2-1; cdr3_nt: TGTGCCAGCAGTGAGCCAGGGGGTTCCTACAATGAGCAGTTCTTC; cdr3_aa: CASSEPGGSYNEQFF
d_call: -; clone_size: -; v_call: TRBV3-1/TRBV3-2; j_call: TRBJ2-5; cdr3_nt: TGTGCCAGCAGCCATCAGGGATGGGGACAAGAGACCCAGTACTTC; cdr3_aa: CASSHQGWGQETQYF
d_call: TRBD1; clone_size: -; v_call: TRBV7-2; j_call: TRBJ1-2; cdr3_nt: TGTGCCAGCAGCTTAGAGGGACAGGGGCTGGGAGGCTACACCTTC; cdr3_aa: CASSLEGQGLGGYTF
d_call: -; clone_size: -; v_call: TRBV21-1; j_call: TRBJ2-2; cdr3_nt: TGTGCCAGCAGCAAAGATGGGCGGAGCAACACCGGGGAGCTGTTTTTT; cdr3_aa: CASSKDGRSNTGELFF
d_call: TRBD1; clone_size: once; v_call: TRBV29-1; j_call: TRBJ2-5; cdr3_nt: TGCAGCGTTGTCCCGACAGGGCTACAAGAGACCCAGTACTTC; cdr3_aa: CSVVPTGLQETQYF
d_call: -; clone_size: once; v_call: TRBV4-3; j_call: TRBJ1-1; cdr3_nt: TGCGCCAGCAGCCAAGAGCAGGGCGGTCGCGCTGAAGCTTTCTTT; cdr3_aa: CASSQEQGGRAEAFF
d_call: -; clone_size: -; v_call: TRBV5-6; j_call: TRBJ1-5; cdr3_nt: TGTGCCAGCAGCTTGGGTCCTTTACATACGCCCCAGCATTTT; cdr3_aa: CASSLGPLHTPQHF
d_call: -; clone_size: -; v_call: TRBV5-1; j_call: TRBJ2-7; cdr3_nt: TGCGCCAGCAGCTTGGGACTGGCCGTCCACGAGCAGTACTTC; cdr3_aa: CASSLGLAVHEQYF
d_call: -; clone_size: -; v_call: TRBV6-2/TRBV6-3; j_call: TRBJ2-3; cdr3_nt: TGTGCCAGCAGTCCCCACCGGGGCGGGGGCAACACAGATACGCAGTATTTT; cdr3_aa: CASSPHRGGGNTDTQYF
d_call: -; clone_size: -; v_call: TRBV19; j_call: TRBJ2-1; cdr3_nt: TGTGCCAGTAGTATAGAGACGGTTGTCGATGAGCAGTTCTTC; cdr3_aa: CASSIETVVDEQFF
d_call: -; clone_size: -; v_call: TRBV19; j_call: TRBJ1-1; cdr3_nt: TGTGCCAGTAATTACTTGGGGAACACTGAAGCTTTCTTT; cdr3_aa: CASNYLGNTEAFF
d_call: -; clone_size: -; v_call: TRBV6-5; j_call: TRBJ1-2; cdr3_nt: TGTGCCAGCAGAATGACCCTAAACTATGGCTACACCTTC; cdr3_aa: CASRMTLNYGYTF
d_call: -; clone_size: -; v_call: TRBV19; j_call: TRBJ2-2; cdr3_nt: TGTGCCAGTATCGGGATGGAGTGGAGCGGGGAGCTGTTTTTT; cdr3_aa: CASIGMEWSGELFF